This T cell receptor (beta chain) was sequenced during a study of Ad26.COV2.S vaccination and SARS-CoV-2 variants. About the research overall: Ad26.COV2.S was injected intramuscularly once or twice, 56 days apart.

Turning to this clone: As yet, its antigen is unknown.

This CDR3 is 12 amino acids long. Germline V gene data show CDR1 as GTSNPN and CDR2 as SVGIG (reference sequence). Indicated treatment: about 20 received Ad26.COV2.S at low or high dose, single or two shots; about five received placebo; per-sample allocation not given. The samples were gathered on day 63 after the first injection of vaccine or placebo. Data came from immunoSEQ multiplex PCR; TCRdb stores just in-frame clones and leaves some out. The sample shows hundreds of thousands of clones, 80% to 90% of them seen only once. General study points: After vaccination, substantial breadth of spike-specific CD8+ and CD4+ responses was reported.

The clonotype originates from a person between 18 and 60 years old who received the Ad26.COV2.S COVID-19 vaccine or a placebo. The chain links TRBV30 to TRBJ1-1, with unresolved D. The specimen was peripheral blood, collected in a trial of Ad26.COV2.S vaccine versus placebo. The CDR3 nucleotides read TGTGCTTTTGGCGGCAGCTACACTGAAGCTTTCTTT. It codes for CAFGGSYTEAFF.